This T cell receptor (beta chain) derives from a study of a mutant IDH1 vaccine in newly diagnosed glioma. The overall study: Visits designated V12 and V13 were conducted at weeks 35 and 47, respectively.

The data were produced by immunoSEQ multiplex PCR, yet TCRdb's version contains in-frame clones alone and is incomplete. The data contain tens of thousands of clones, roughly 90% of them singletons. The time point: week 35, safety follow-up. Doses of 300 ug of mutant IDH1 20-mer peptide were given with topical imiquimod. Eight vaccinations were given in weeks 1, 3, 5, 7, 11, 15, 19 and 23. In its sample, this clone was seen a few times. Its specificity is not known. The length of the CDR3 is 16 residues. Trimming removed 0 bases from V and 2 bases from J, with 14 bases in between. CDR1 is LGHNA, CDR2 YSLEER, per germline.

The gene calls are TRBV4-3 and TRBJ2-7; no clear D gene. The sequence was collected from a man between 40 and 49 years old with glioma. The material sequenced was PBMCs, taken from a glioma patient whose treatment included an IDH1 peptide vaccine. CDR3 DNA: TGCGCCAGCAGCCAAGATAGAGCGTCAAGGGCCTACGAGCAGTACTTC. Protein: CASSQDRASRAYEQYF.